This passage covers 30 T cell receptor beta chains from one sample sequenced in a study of CXCR3-negative and CXCR3-positive naive CD8 T cells. Study conclusions and caveats: CXCR3-positive naive cells carried more hydrophobic TRB CDR3s than CXCR3-negative naive cells did.

UMI-tagged TRB cDNA libraries were built via 5' RACE. With the 5' RACE reads reprocessed, TCRdb shows one record per CDR3 protein and no DNA. The table for this sample gives over 95,000 distinct CDR3 sequences. These receptors' targets are unknown. Sequenced material: naive CXCR3+ CD8+ T cells from blood. The subset: CD45RO-CCR7+CD27+CD95- naive CD8+ T cells expressing CXCR3 (TNR3+). The receptor set was obtained from a human donor in good health. Some clones in this sample may be carry-over from other donors' samples.

This sequence joins TRBV7-9 and TRBJ2-1. Germline lookup yields CDR1 SEHNR and CDR2 FQNEAQ (reference sequence). The CDR3 runs to 12 residues. CDR3 in amino acids: CASSLGGSEQFF.

The V gene is TRBV10-2, the J gene TRBJ2-1. The CDR3 covers 13 residues. Germline-derived CDR1 and CDR2 are WSHSY and SAAADI. CDR3: CASSEAPYNEQFF.

V gene TRBV29-1 combines with J gene TRBJ1-1. The CDR3 runs to 13 residues. Germline-derived CDR1 and CDR2 are SQVTM and ANQGSEA. CDR3 in amino acids: CSVEDASGTEAFF.

The genes are TRBV5-1 and TRBJ2-7; TCRdb returns TRBD1, unconfirmable since there is no DNA. CDR3 length: 15 residues. Germline V gene data show CDR1 as SGHRS and CDR2 as YFSETQ. CDR3: CASSFPGQGIYEQYF.

The chain combines TRBV7-9 with TRBJ2-6; as DNA is missing, the TRBD1 call by TCRdb cannot be tested. Germline V CDR1 and CDR2: SEHNR, FQNEAQ (reference sequence). This CDR3 is built from 16 residues. CDR3: CAGAPTIGPRANVLTF.

The rearrangement links TRBV6-2 or TRBV6-3 to TRBJ1-1; TCRdb gives TRBD1 as the D gene, but with no DNA this cannot be confirmed. Looked up from germline, CDR1 is MNHEY and CDR2 is SVGEGT. The CDR3 runs to 17 residues. The CDR3 here is CASSTPGTAMIFPEAFF.

The chain uses TRBV7-9 and TRBJ1-1; lacking DNA, the TRBD1 call made by TCRdb goes unchecked. Germline loops: CDR1 SEHNR, CDR2 FQNEAQ (reference sequence). This CDR3 is built from 13 residues. Here the CDR3 reads CASSLSGDTEAFF.

The chain couples TRBV7-9 to TRBJ2-3; TCRdb picks TRBD2, but there is no DNA to check that call. Germline CDR1 SEHNR, CDR2 FQNEAQ (reference sequence). The CDR3 loop spans 18 amino acids. CDR3 sequence: CASSLGGLAGHGGDTQYF.

This sequence joins TRBV29-1 and TRBJ2-1; absent DNA, TCRdb's TRBD2 call cannot be checked. This CDR3 contains 14 residues. Germline V CDR1 and CDR2: SQVTM, ANQGSEA. CDR3 loop: CSVEIAGGLNEQFF.

The genes are TRBV25-1 and TRBJ1-5; TCRdb's D call, TRBD1, is unchecked because there is no DNA. Germline V gene data show CDR1 as MGHDK and CDR2 as SYGVNS. The CDR3 runs to 13 residues. Here the CDR3 reads CASSRRGDQPQHF.

The gene calls are TRBV7-9 and TRBJ2-5; as DNA is missing, the TRBD2 call by TCRdb cannot be tested. Germline V gene sequence: CDR1 SEHNR, CDR2 FQNEAQ (reference sequence). The CDR3 spans 16 residues. CDR3 region: CASSFLGLAELETQYF.

The chain recombines TRBV4-3 with TRBJ2-1; TCRdb returns TRBD2, unconfirmable since there is no DNA. Germline V gene sequence: CDR1 LGHNA, CDR2 YSLEER. The CDR3 length is 18 residues. CDR3 sequence: CASSQDLFLAGGYNEQFF.

The chain links TRBV5-1 to TRBJ1-1. The V gene's germline CDR1 is SGHRS and CDR2 YFSETQ. This CDR3 region has 16 residues. The CDR3 loop reads CASSSGGPSGGTEAFF.

The J gene is TRBJ2-1, the V gene TRBV6-5. CDR1 is MNHEY and CDR2 is SVGAGI in the germline V gene. This CDR3 comprises 13 residues. CDR3 protein: CASRFVSYNEQFF.

V is TRBV7-2 and J is TRBJ1-5; TCRdb names TRBD1, which stays unverified in the absence of DNA. This CDR3 contains 15 residues. The germline CDR1 and CDR2 sequences are SGHTA and FQGNSA. The CDR3 sequence: CASSLARGPGQPQHF. Full variable domain (missing parts from reference TRBV7-2 and TRBJ1-5): GAGVSQSPSNKVTEKGKDVELRCDPISGHTALYWYRQSLGQGLEFLIYFQGNSAPDKSGLPSDRFSAERTGGSVSTLTIQRTQQEDSAVYLCASSLARGPGQPQHFGDGTRLSIL.

CDR3 region: CASNLRLESTDTQYF. The V call is TRBV19, the J call TRBJ2-3. In germline, CDR1 is LNHDA, CDR2 SQIVND (reference sequence). CDR3 length: 15 residues.

The chain joins TRBV5-5 to TRBJ2-5. Germline assignment: CDR1 SGHKS and CDR2 YYEKEE (reference sequence). This CDR3 is built from 11 residues. CDR3 sequence reads: CASSLMETQYF.

CDR3 sequence reads: CASSLVGLHTGELFF. This chain links TRBV13 with TRBJ2-2; TCRdb's assignment of TRBD2 cannot be checked, as there is no DNA. Germline lookup yields CDR1 PRHDT and CDR2 FYEKMQ (reference sequence). The CDR3 is 15 residues long. The full variable domain, its missing parts supplied by reference TRBV13 and TRBJ2-2, is AAGVIQSPRHLIKEKRETATLKCYPIPRHDTVYWYQQGPGQDPQFLISFYEKMQSDKGSIPDRFSAQQFSDYHSELNMSSLELGDSALYFCASSLVGLHTGELFFGEGSRLTVL.

This chain joins TRBV29-1 and TRBJ1-2; TCRdb names TRBD1, which stays unverified in the absence of DNA. The CDR3 extends over 14 amino acids. Germline loops: CDR1 SQVTM, CDR2 ANQGSEA. The CDR3 loop is CSVAWWDRGLCYTF.

This chain connects TRBV29-1 to TRBJ2-1; lacking DNA, the TRBD2 call made by TCRdb goes unchecked. The CDR3 has 15 amino acids. CDR1 SQVTM and CDR2 ANQGSEA come from the germline V gene. The CDR3 sequence is CSAGTSGLSYNEQFF.

The V gene is TRBV10-3, the J gene TRBJ1-3; TCRdb designates TRBD1, a call that cannot be tested without DNA. There are 14 residues in the CDR3. Germline values: CDR1 ENHRY, CDR2 SYGVKD. CDR3 protein: CATSGTGGVDTIYF.

The V call is TRBV29-1, the J call TRBJ1-1. Germline V gene lookup returns CDR1 SQVTM and CDR2 ANQGSEA. CDR3 length: 11 residues. The chain's CDR3 is CSGTGGTEAFF.

This sequence joins TRBV18 and TRBJ2-7; the D gene TCRdb calls, TRBD1, cannot be checked with no DNA. The CDR3 totals 15 residues. Germline CDR1 reads KGHSH; CDR2 reads LQKENI. The CDR3 sequence: CASSPLGRGAYEQYF.

CDR3: CASSPRQLSYEQYF. This chain connects TRBV4-3 to TRBJ2-7; TCRdb designates TRBD1, a call that cannot be tested without DNA. CDR3 length: 14 amino acids. CDR1 and CDR2 from the germline V gene are LGHNA and YSLEER.

The chain couples TRBV7-6 to TRBJ2-7; the TCRdb D gene call, TRBD1, has no DNA to confirm it. Germline assignment: CDR1 SGHVS and CDR2 FNYEAQ. The CDR3 contains 11 residues. CDR3 loop: CASSFRDEQYF.

The CDR3 spells CASSLTEETQYF. This sequence joins TRBV12-3 or TRBV12-4 and TRBJ2-5. This CDR3 comprises 12 residues.

The V gene is TRBV28, the J gene TRBJ2-7; there is no DNA to check the TCRdb D call of TRBD1. The CDR3 loop spans 17 amino acids. Germline assignment: CDR1 MDHEN and CDR2 SYDVKM. The CDR3 sequence: CASSYPSAPLIDYEQYF. Filled out from reference TRBV28 and TRBJ2-7, the complete variable domain reads DVKVTQSSRYLVKRTGEKVFLECVQDMDHENMFWYRQDPGLGLRLIYFSYDVKMKEKGDIPEGYSVSREKKERFSLILESASTNQTSMYLCASSYPSAPLIDYEQYFGPGTRLTVT.

This chain connects TRBV7-2 to TRBJ1-6; TCRdb gives TRBD1 as the D gene, but with no DNA this cannot be confirmed. CDR3 length: 14 residues. From germline, CDR1 is SGHTA and CDR2 FQGNSA. The CDR3 loop is CASSPDIGNSPLHF.

The V call is TRBV27, the J call TRBJ2-3; TCRdb names TRBD1, which stays unverified in the absence of DNA. This CDR3 spans 15 amino acids. Germline V gives CDR1 MNHEY, CDR2 SMNVEV (reference sequence). The CDR3 here is CASSSPGLALDTQYF.

The V and J genes are TRBV25-1 and TRBJ1-3. The CDR3 is made up of 15 amino acids. Germline V gene lookup returns CDR1 MGHDK and CDR2 SYGVNS. Here the CDR3 reads CASSDLTFGGNTIYF.